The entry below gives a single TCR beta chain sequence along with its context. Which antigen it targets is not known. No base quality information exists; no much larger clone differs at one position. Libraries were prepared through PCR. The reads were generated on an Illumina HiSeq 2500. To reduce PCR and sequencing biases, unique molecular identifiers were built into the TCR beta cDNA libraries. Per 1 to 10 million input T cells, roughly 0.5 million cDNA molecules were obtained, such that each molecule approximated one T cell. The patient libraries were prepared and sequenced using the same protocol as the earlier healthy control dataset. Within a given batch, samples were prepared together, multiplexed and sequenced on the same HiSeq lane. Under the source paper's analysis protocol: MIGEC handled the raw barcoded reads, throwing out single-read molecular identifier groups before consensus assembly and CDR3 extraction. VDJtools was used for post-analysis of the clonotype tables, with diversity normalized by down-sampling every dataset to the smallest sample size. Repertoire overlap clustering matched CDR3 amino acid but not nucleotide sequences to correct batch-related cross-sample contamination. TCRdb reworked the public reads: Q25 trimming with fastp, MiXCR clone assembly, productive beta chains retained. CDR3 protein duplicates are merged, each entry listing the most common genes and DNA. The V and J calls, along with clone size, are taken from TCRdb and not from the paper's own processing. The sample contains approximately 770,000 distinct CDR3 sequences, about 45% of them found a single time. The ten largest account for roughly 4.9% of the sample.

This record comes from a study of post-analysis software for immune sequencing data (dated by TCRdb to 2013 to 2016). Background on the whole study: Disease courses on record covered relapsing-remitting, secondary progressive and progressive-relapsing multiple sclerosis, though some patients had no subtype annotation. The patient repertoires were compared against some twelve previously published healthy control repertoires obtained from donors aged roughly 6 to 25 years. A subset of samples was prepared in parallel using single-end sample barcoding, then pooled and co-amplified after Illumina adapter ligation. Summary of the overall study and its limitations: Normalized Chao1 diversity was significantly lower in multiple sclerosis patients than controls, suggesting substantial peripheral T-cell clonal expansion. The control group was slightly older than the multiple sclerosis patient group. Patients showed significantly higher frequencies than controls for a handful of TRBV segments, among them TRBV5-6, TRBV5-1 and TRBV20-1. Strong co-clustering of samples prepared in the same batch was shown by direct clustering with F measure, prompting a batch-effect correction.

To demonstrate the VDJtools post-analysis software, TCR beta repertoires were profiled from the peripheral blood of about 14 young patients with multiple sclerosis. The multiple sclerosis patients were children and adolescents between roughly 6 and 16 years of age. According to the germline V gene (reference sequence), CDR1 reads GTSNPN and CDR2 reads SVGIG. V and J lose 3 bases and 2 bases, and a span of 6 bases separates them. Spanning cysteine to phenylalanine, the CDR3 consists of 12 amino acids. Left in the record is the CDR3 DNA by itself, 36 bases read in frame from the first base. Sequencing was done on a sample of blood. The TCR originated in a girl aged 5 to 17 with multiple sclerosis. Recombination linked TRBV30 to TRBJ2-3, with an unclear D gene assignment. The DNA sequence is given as TGTGCCTGGAGCCCCCCCACAGATACGCAGTATTTT. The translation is CAWSPPTDTQYF.